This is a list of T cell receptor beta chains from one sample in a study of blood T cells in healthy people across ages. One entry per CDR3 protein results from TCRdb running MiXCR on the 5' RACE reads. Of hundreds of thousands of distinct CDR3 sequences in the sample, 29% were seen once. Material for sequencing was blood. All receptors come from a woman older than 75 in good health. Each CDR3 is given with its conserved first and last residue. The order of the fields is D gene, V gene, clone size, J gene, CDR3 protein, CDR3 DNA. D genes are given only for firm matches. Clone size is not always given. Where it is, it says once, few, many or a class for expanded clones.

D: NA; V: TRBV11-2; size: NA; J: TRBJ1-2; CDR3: CASSLGLQKRTTDGYTF; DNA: TGTGCCAGCAGCTTAGGTCTACAGAAACGTACTACTGATGGCTACACCTTC
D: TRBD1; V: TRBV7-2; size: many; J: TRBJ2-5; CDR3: CASSFQGAGETQYF; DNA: TGTGCCAGCAGCTTCCAGGGGGCTGGGGAGACCCAGTACTTC
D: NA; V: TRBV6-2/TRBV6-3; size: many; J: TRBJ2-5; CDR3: CASSSGQTQYF; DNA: TGTGCCAGCAGTTCCGGACAGACCCAGTACTTC
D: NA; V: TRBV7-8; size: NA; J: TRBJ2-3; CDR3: CASSYLGGALTDTQYF; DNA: TGTGCCAGCAGCTACCTTGGCGGGGCTCTCACAGATACGCAGTATTTT
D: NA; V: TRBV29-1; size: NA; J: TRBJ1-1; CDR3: CSARGGVQTNTEAFF; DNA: TGCAGCGCCCGAGGGGGGGTCCAAACCAACACTGAAGCTTTCTTT
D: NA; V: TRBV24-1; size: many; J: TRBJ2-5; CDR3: CATGRLTNIQETQYF; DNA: TGTGCCACCGGACGGCTGACCAATATCCAAGAGACCCAGTACTTC
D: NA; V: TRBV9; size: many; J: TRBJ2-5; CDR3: CASSVGGGWETQYF; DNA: TGTGCCAGCAGCGTTGGCGGGGGCTGGGAGACCCAGTACTTC
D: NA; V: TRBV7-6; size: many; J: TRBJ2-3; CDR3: CASSWIKGRDTDTQYF; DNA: TGTGCCAGCAGCTGGATCAAGGGGCGCGACACAGATACGCAGTATTTT
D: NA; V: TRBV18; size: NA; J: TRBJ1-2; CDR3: CASSPLVGTSEGYTF; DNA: TGTGCCAGCTCACCACTTGTGGGAACCTCGGAGGGCTACACCTTC
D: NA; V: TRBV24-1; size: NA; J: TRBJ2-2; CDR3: CATSDRGRSVTGELFF; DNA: TGTGCCACCAGTGATAGGGGACGATCCGTCACCGGGGAGCTGTTTTTT
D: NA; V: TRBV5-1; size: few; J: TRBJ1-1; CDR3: CASSLTTGGTTQPTFF; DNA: TGCGCCAGCAGCTTGACTACCGGGGGAACAACCCAGCCAACTTTCTTT
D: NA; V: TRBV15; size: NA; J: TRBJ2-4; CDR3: CATSVTSENIQYF; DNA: TGTGCCACCAGCGTAACAAGCGAAAACATTCAGTACTTC
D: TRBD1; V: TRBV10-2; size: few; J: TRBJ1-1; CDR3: CASRSTGTVEAFF; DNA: TGCGCCAGCAGAAGTACTGGGACAGTTGAAGCTTTCTTT
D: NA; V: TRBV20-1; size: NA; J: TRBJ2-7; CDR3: CSARVIYNEQYF; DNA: TGCAGTGCCAGGGTCATCTACAATGAGCAGTACTTC
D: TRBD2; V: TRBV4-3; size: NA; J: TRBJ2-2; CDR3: CASSLGGTRTGELFF; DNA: TGCGCCAGCAGCCTGGGGGGGACCCGCACCGGGGAGCTGTTTTTT
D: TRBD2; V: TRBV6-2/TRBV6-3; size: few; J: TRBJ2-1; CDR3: CASRRLAGTHEQFF; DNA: TGTGCCAGCAGAAGACTAGCGGGGACGCACGAGCAGTTCTTC
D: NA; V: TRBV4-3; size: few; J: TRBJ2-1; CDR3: CASSQNRAAPNNEQFF; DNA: TGCGCCAGCAGCCAAAACAGGGCGGCTCCTAACAATGAGCAGTTCTTC
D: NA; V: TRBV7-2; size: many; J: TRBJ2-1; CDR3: CASYEQASSYNEQFF; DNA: TGTGCCAGCTATGAACAGGCTAGCTCCTACAATGAGCAGTTCTTC
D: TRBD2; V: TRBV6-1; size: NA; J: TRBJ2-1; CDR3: CAPHGVAGEKGGNEQFF; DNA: TGTGCCCCCCACGGGGTAGCGGGAGAGAAGGGGGGCAATGAGCAGTTCTTC
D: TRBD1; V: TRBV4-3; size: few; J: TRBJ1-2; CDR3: CASSPNGGQGTFYTF; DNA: TGCGCCAGCAGCCCCAATGGGGGACAGGGAACTTTCTACACCTTC
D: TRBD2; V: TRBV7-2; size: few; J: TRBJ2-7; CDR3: CVSRTERGSYEQYF; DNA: TGTGTCAGCAGGACCGAGCGGGGATCCTACGAGCAGTACTTC
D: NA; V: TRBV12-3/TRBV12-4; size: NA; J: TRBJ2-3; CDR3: CASSPSVLDTQDF; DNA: TGTGCCAGCAGTCCCTCGGTGCTAGATACGCAGGATTTT
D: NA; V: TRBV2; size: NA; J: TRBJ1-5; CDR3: CASSPRGEEQPQHF; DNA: TGTGCCAGCAGTCCCCGGGGGGAGGAACAGCCCCAGCATTTT
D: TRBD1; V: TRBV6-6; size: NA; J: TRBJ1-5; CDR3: CASSTGQVNQPQHF; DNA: TGTGCCAGCAGCACGGGACAGGTCAATCAGCCCCAGCATTTT
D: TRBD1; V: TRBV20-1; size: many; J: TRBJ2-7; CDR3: CSAPQDRAGEQYF; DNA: TGCAGTGCCCCCCAGGACAGGGCCGGCGAGCAGTACTTC
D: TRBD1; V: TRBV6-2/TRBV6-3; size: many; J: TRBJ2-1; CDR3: CASSFPGGPSSYNEQFF; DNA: TGTGCCAGCAGTTTTCCAGGGGGTCCGAGCTCCTACAATGAGCAGTTCTTC
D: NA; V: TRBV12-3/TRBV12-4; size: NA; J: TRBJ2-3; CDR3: CASSFGSARADAEYF; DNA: TGTGCCAGCAGTTTCGGCAGCGCTAGAGCAGATGCGGAGTATTTT
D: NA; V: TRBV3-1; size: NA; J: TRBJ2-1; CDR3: CASSPGGGHYEQFF; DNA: TGTGCCAGCAGCCCGGGCGGAGGGCATTATGAGCAGTTCTTC
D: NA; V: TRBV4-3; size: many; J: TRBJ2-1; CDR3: CASSQGLAVYNEQFF; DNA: TGCGCCAGCAGCCAAGGGTTGGCTGTCTACAATGAGCAGTTCTTC
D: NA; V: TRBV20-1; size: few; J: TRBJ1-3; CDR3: CSARDGAGSGNTIYF; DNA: TGCAGTGCTAGAGATGGGGCAGGCTCTGGAAACACCATATATTTT
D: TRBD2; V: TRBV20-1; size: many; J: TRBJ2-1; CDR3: CSARDVAGGHNEQFF; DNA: TGCAGTGCTAGAGACGTAGCGGGGGGGCACAATGAGCAGTTCTTC
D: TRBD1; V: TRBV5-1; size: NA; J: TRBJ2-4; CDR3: CASSSGQGKWEQYF; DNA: TGCGCCAGTAGCTCCGGACAGGGGAAATGGGAGCAGTACTTC
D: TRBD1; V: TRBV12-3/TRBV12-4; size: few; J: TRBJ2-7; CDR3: CASSLGQSGEQYF; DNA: TGTGCCAGCAGTCTGGGACAGTCGGGGGAGCAGTACTTC
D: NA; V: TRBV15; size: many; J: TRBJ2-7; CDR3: CATSRDLTYEQYF; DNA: TGTGCCACCAGCAGAGATTTGACCTACGAGCAGTACTTC
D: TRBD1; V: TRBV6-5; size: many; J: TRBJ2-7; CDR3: CASSYSTGNYEQYF; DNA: TGTGCCAGCAGTTACTCGACAGGGAACTACGAGCAGTACTTC
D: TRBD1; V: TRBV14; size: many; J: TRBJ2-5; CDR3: CASSQVTGGLYF; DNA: TGTGCCAGCAGCCAAGTCACAGGGGGCTTGTACTTC
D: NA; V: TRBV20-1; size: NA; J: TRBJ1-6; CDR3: CSARGDLRLVLNSPLHF; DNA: TGCAGTGCTAGAGGGGACCTTAGATTGGTCCTTAATTCACCCCTCCACTTT
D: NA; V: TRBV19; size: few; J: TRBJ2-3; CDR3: CASSSRDTNTDTQYF; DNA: TGTGCCAGTAGCAGCCGGGACACAAACACAGATACGCAGTATTTT
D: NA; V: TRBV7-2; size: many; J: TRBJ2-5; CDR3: CASSLGPAVQETQYF; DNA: TGTGCCAGCAGCTTAGGGCCGGCGGTCCAAGAGACCCAGTACTTC
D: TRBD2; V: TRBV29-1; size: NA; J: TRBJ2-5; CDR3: CSVEGGGGLRGQYF; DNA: TGCAGCGTTGAAGGCGGGGGGGGATTACGAGGGCAGTACTTC
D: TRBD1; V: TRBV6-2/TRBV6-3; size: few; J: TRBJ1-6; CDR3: CASTRQGSSYNSPLHF; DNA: TGTGCCAGCACCAGACAGGGGAGCTCCTATAATTCACCCCTCCACTTT
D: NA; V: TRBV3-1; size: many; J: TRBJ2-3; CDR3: CASSQGGLAQYF; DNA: TGTGCCAGCAGCCAAGGTGGCCTGGCGCAGTATTTT
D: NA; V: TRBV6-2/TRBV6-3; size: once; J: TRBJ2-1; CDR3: CASSLQVYNEQFF; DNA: TGTGCCAGCAGCCTACAGGTCTACAATGAGCAGTTCTTC
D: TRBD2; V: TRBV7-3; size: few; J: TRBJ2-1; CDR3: CASSPRSTTSGAVNEQFF; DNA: TGTGCCAGCAGCCCGAGATCGACGACTAGCGGGGCTGTAAATGAGCAGTTCTTC
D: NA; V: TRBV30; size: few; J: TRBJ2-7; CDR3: CAWRKDSLYEQYF; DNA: TGTGCCTGGAGGAAGGACAGCCTCTACGAGCAGTACTTC
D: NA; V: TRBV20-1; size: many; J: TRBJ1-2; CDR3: CSARRLIEGSNYGYTF; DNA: TGCAGTGCTAGACGTCTGATCGAGGGCTCTAACTATGGCTACACCTTC
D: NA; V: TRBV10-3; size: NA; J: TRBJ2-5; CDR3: CAISEEIGRDQETRYF; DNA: TGTGCCATCAGTGAGGAGATTGGCAGGGATCAAGAGACCCGGTACTTC
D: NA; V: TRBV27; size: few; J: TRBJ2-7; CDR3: CASSPSGTLHYEQYF; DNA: TGTGCCAGCAGCCCCTCCGGGACACTCCACTACGAGCAGTACTTC
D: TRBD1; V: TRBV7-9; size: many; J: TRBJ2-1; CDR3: CASSLRGQGGEQFF; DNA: TGTGCCAGCAGCTTACGAGGACAGGGGGGTGAGCAGTTCTTC
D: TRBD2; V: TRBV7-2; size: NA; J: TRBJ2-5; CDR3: CASSPGRTSGGHIQETQYF; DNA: TGTGCCAGCAGCCCGGGTCGGACTAGCGGGGGGCATATACAAGAGACCCAGTACTTC
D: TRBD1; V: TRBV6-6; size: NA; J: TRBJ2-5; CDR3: CASSLRPQGARTTQYF; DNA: TGTGCCAGCAGTTTAAGGCCCCAGGGGGCGCGAACGACCCAGTACTTC
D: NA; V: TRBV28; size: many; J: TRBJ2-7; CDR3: CASNPTGYEQYF; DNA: TGTGCCAGCAACCCTACAGGCTACGAGCAGTACTTC
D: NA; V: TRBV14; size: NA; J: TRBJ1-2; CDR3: CASNQDYLRGAHGYTF; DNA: TGTGCCAGCAACCAAGATTATCTTCGAGGGGCTCATGGCTACACCTTC